This T cell receptor (beta chain) originates from a study of blood T cell repertoires in COVID-19. Study at large: The United States, Italy and Spain were the sources of the acute and convalescent COVID-19 samples.

This CDR3 region has 14 residues. J lost 7 bases, V lost 3 bases, and 4 bases had no gene match. The germline V gene has CDR1 SGDLS and CDR2 YYNGEE. In the study's own analysis: Cell counts per sample came from amplifying reference gene primers. The table came from immunoSEQ multiplex PCR; TCRdb's copy has only in-frame clones and leaves some out. The V and J calls and clone size were taken over from that table, and D and trimming were inferred from the DNA. The sample includes about 170,000 clones, approximately 91% seen only once; the top ten take approximately 5%. This TCR derives from a man aged 18 to 29 with COVID-19, enrolled during active disease. V is TRBV9 and J is TRBJ2-2; 9 bases are a match to TRBD1. The source material was peripheral blood. The CDR3 bases are TGTGCCAGCAGCGCACAGGGGGCAGGCGGGGAGCTGTTTTTT. It codes for CASSAQGAGGELFF.